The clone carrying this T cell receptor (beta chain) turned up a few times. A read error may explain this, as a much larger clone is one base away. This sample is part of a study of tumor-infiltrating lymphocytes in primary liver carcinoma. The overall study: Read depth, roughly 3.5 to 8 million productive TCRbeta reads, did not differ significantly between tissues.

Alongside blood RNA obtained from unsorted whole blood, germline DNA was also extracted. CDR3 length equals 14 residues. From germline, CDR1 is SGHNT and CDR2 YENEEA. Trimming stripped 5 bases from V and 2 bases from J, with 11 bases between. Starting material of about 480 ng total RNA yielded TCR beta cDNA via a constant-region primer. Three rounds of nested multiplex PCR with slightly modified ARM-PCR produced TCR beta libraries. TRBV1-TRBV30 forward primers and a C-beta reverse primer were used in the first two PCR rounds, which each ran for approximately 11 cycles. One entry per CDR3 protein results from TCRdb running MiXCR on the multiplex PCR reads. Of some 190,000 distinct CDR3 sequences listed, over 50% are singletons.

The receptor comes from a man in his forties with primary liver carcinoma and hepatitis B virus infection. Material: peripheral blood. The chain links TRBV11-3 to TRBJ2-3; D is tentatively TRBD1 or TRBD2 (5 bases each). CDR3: CASSPGANTDTQYF. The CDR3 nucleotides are TGTGCCAGCAGCCCCGGGGCCAACACAGATACGCAGTATTTT.